Each of the 21 T cell receptor beta chains below was sequenced from the same sample in a study of blood T cells in healthy people across ages. Combining a sample-barcoded 5' primer with a J-beta primer mix, a second PCR ran for roughly 7 to 11 cycles. Each CDR3 protein is one row after TCRdb ran MiXCR on the 5' RACE reads. The table includes hundreds of thousands of distinct CDR3 sequences, 25% to 30% detected once. Sample: blood. Receptors were obtained from an elderly woman in good health.

This clonotype came up once. The chain couples TRBV30 to TRBJ2-3; 9 bases are shared with TRBD1. The germline V gene has CDR1 GTSNPN and CDR2 SVGIG (reference sequence). The V and J ends lost 2 bases and 2 bases, in that order; junction bases with no gene match: 8. The CDR3 length is 16 residues. The CDR3 nucleotides are TGTGCCTGGAGTACCGGGACAGGGACACTCACAGATACGCAGTATTTT. It encodes CAWSTGTGTLTDTQYF.

The V and J genes are TRBV27 and TRBJ1-2; 9 bases are a match to TRBD1. The CDR3 length is 17 residues. Germline values: CDR1 MNHEY, CDR2 SMNVEV (reference sequence). V shed 6 bases, J shed 9 bases, and the junction held 20 bases outside the gene matches. The CDR3 bases are TGTGCCAGCAGAAGAAACCTACAGGGGGCGTCCGTTGATAGCTACACCTTC. Protein sequence: CASRRNLQGASVDSYTF.

At least ten counts were recorded for this clonotype. Germline is not matched at one junction end, which may reflect a read error. The rearrangement uses TRBV7-2 and TRBJ2-4; TRBD1 is a possible D gene (6 bases). The CDR3 runs to 14 residues. Germline lookup yields CDR1 SGHTA and CDR2 FQGNSA. Here the CDR3 reads CASSFRGAENIQYF. CDR3 nucleotide sequence: TGTGCCAGCAGCTTCAGGGGAGCCGAAAACATTCAGTACTTC.

Ten or more counts support this clonotype. V usage is TRBV7-2 and J usage is TRBJ2-7; 11 bases align to TRBD1. The CDR3 is made up of 15 amino acids. Trimming cost V 2 bases and J 4 bases; bases outside gene matches: 4. Germline V CDR1 and CDR2: SGHTA, FQGNSA. The CDR3 loop is CASSLRRDRGYEQYF. CDR3 coding DNA: TGTGCCAGCAGCTTACGTCGGGACAGGGGGTACGAGCAGTACTTC.

In its sample, this clonotype was seen many times. The chain combines TRBV6-5 with TRBJ2-1; TRBD1 agrees at 7 bases. V shed 0 bases and J 4 bases; nucleotides not matched to a gene: 12. Per germline, CDR1 MNHEY and CDR2 SVGAGI. This CDR3 spans 18 amino acids. CDR3 region: CASSYSKGQSSGYNEQFF. The CDR3 DNA reads as TGTGCCAGCAGTTACTCCAAGGGACAGTCCTCCGGTTACAATGAGCAGTTCTTC.

This clonotype turned up a few times. Compared with germline, one end of the junction differs, possibly owing to a read error. The chain combines TRBV20-1 with TRBJ2-7; 8 nucleotides align to TRBD2. CDR1 and CDR2 (germline): DFQATT, SNEGSKA (reference sequence). The CDR3 consists of 15 residues. The CDR3 is CSARDTIRGGYEQYF. DNA of the CDR3: TGCAGTGCCAGAGATACCATTCGGGGGGGCTACGAGCAGTACTTC.

Worth noting for this clonotype: It may be a read error: a sequence one base away is much more abundant. The chain carries TRBV20-1 and TRBJ2-1; 11 bases are a match to TRBD1. The CDR3 has 15 residues. The V and J ends lost 8 bases and 3 bases, in that order; junction bases with no gene match: 9. Germline V gene lookup returns CDR1 DFQATT and CDR2 SNEGSKA (reference sequence). The DNA for the CDR3 is TGCAGTACGAAAACCGGGACAGGGGGCTACAATGAGCAGTTCTTC. It yields the protein CSTKTGTGGYNEQFF.

This clonotype was seen more than once but under ten times. This chain connects TRBV6-2 or TRBV6-3 to TRBJ2-3, with 11 nucleotides matching TRBD2. The germline V gene has CDR1 MNHEY and CDR2 SVGEGT. V gave up 4 bases and J gave up 4 bases; unmatched junction bases: 4. CDR3 size: 15 residues. The CDR3 region is CASSSLAGGSDTQYF. The CDR3 DNA sequence: TGTGCCAGCAGTTCCCTAGCGGGGGGTTCAGATACGCAGTATTTT.

This clonotype occurred many times. A much larger clone is a single base away; this may be a read error. The chain recombines TRBV7-8 with TRBJ2-5; no firm D call. CDR1 is SGHVS, CDR2 FQNEAQ, per germline. CDR3 length: 12 residues. With 5 bases removed from V and 2 bases from J, the gap between germline ends came to 6 bases. The CDR3 sequence is CASSRKQETQYF. The CDR3, as DNA: TGTGCCAGCAGCAGAAAGCAAGAGACCCAGTACTTC.

This clonotype came up many times. J is TRBJ2-5 and V is TRBV30; TRBD2 agrees at 11 bases. J lost 5 bases, V lost 2 bases, and 4 bases had no gene match. This CDR3 spans 14 amino acids. Germline V gene lookup returns CDR1 GTSNPN and CDR2 SVGIG (reference sequence). Here the CDR3 reads CAWSWLAGGETQYF. The DNA for the CDR3 is TGTGCCTGGAGTTGGTTAGCGGGGGGGGAGACCCAGTACTTC.

The chain combines TRBV20-1 with TRBJ1-1, with D possibly TRBD1 on 5 matching bases. The CDR3 is 15 amino acids. The ends were cut back, 6 bases at V and 4 bases at J, with 21 bases in the middle. Germline assignment: CDR1 DFQATT and CDR2 SNEGSKA (reference sequence). The DNA for the CDR3 is TGCAGTGCCCCTCCCCGCTTCCGGGGGGGCACTGAAGCTTTCTTT. This encodes CSAPPRFRGGTEAFF.

Regarding this clonotype: A read error may explain this, as a much larger clone is one base away. The genes are TRBV18 and TRBJ2-5; D is ambiguous. Between the trimmed V and J ends, which lost 2 bases and 11 bases, there was a span of 9 bases. This CDR3 region has 11 residues. Per the germline V gene, CDR1 is KGHSH and CDR2 is LQKENI. The CDR3 loop is CASSPFDEQYF. The CDR3 bases are TGTGCCAGCTCACCATTTGATGAGCAGTACTTC. Based on the CDR3 plus reference TRBV18 and TRBJ2-5, the full variable domain is NAGVMQNPRHLVRRRGQEARLRCSPMKGHSHVYWYRQLPEEGLKFMVYLQKENIIDESGMPKERFSAEFPKEGPSILRIQQVVRGDSAAYFCASSPFDEQYFGPGTRLLVL.

This clonotype has more than one count but fewer than ten. The chain joins TRBV27 to TRBJ1-2; D is unresolved. CDR3 size: 13 residues. Germline CDR1 and CDR2: MNHEY and SMNVEV (reference sequence). Trimming removed 8 bases at V and 8 bases at J, with 18 bases between. The CDR3 coding sequence is TGTGCCAGCCGCACGCCGAGCCTCGGGGGCTACACCTTC. Translation: CASRTPSLGGYTF.

This clonotype was seen a handful of times. This sequence may be a read error, since a much larger clone differs from it by one base. The genes are TRBV7-9 and TRBJ1-2, with a weak D call TRBD1 (6 bases). Trimming stripped 6 bases from V and 4 bases from J, with 18 bases between. Germline assignment: CDR1 SEHNR and CDR2 FQNEAQ (reference sequence). The CDR3 has 15 amino acids. In nucleotides, the CDR3 is TGTGCCAGCAGTAATGGGGGGGCGGCGACCTATGGCTACACCTTC. Its translation is CASSNGGAATYGYTF.

This clonotype has just a few counts. The chain couples TRBV4-2 to TRBJ2-2; TRBD2 agrees at 12 bases. This CDR3 has 16 residues. Per the germline V gene, CDR1 is LGHNA and CDR2 is YNFKEQ. The V segment lost 6 bases and the J segment 5 bases; nucleotides outside the gene matches: 7. This CDR3 reads CASSLLAGGLTGELFF. DNA for the CDR3: TGTGCCAGCAGTCTTCTAGCGGGGGGGCTAACCGGGGAGCTGTTTTTT.

The chain employs TRBV30 and TRBJ2-7, with D unresolved. Germline CDR1 reads GTSNPN; CDR2 reads SVGIG (reference sequence). CDR3 length equals 12 residues. The V and J ends lost 5 bases and 2 bases respectively, with 10 bases between them. The CDR3 sequence: CAWSRSAYEQYF. In DNA form, the CDR3 reads TGTGCCTGGTCCCGGTCCGCCTACGAGCAGTACTTC. Complete variable domain (other parts from reference TRBV30 and TRBJ2-7): SQTIHQWPATLVQPVGSPLSLECTVEGTSNPNLYWYRQAAGRGLQLLFYSVGIGQISSEVPQNLSASRPQDRQFILSSKKLLLSDSGFYLCAWSRSAYEQYFGPGTRLTVT.

This clonotype has at least ten counts. The chain couples TRBV4-3 to TRBJ2-5; TRBD1 matches 10 bases. Germline assignment: CDR1 LGHNA and CDR2 YSLEER. Germline trimming cut 3 bases from V and 5 bases from J; bases unmatched to any gene: 3. CDR3 length equals 14 residues. CDR3 in amino acids: CASSQWTGGETQYF. In DNA, the CDR3 is TGCGCCAGCAGCCAGTGGACAGGGGGGGAGACCCAGTACTTC.

This clonotype was counted between two and nine times. J is TRBJ1-1 and V is TRBV6-1; possible D gene TRBD1, 6 bases. This CDR3 contains 12 residues. Per the germline V gene, CDR1 is MNHNS and CDR2 is SASEGT. V was trimmed by 1 base and J by 9 bases, leaving 9 bases between them. CDR3 amino acids: CASSEVGGKAFF. The CDR3 DNA sequence: TGTGCCAGCAGTGAAGTCGGGGGCAAAGCTTTCTTT.

The chain recombines TRBV3-1 with TRBJ1-5; D gene ambiguous. Germline CDR1 is LGHDT and CDR2 is YNNKEL (reference sequence). This CDR3 spans 14 amino acids. Trimming shortened V by 2 bases and J by 6 bases, and 11 bases separated the two germline ends. CDR3 loop: CASSQRGAVQPQHF. CDR3 in DNA: TGTGCCAGCAGCCAACGGGGAGCGGTTCAGCCCCAGCATTTT.

This clonotype was counted ten times or more. V and J are TRBV3-1 and TRBJ2-3, with 9 bases identical to TRBD2. CDR1 and CDR2 from the germline V gene are LGHDT and YNNKEL (reference sequence). With V trimmed by 1 base and J by 1 base, 6 bases remained unmatched. The CDR3 is 17 residues long. The CDR3 is CASSQARLAERTDTQYF. CDR3 DNA: TGTGCCAGCAGCCAAGCTCGACTAGCGGAGCGCACAGATACGCAGTATTTT.

This clonotype has a handful of counts. The V and J genes are TRBV12-3 or TRBV12-4 and TRBJ1-1; D not certain. This CDR3 region has 15 residues. V lost 7 bases and J 1 base, leaving 16 bases between the germline ends. CDR3: CASKDLNRKNTEAFF. The DNA for the CDR3 is TGTGCCAGCAAAGACCTTAACCGTAAGAACACTGAAGCTTTCTTT.